This entry features one TCR beta chain sequence. Its antigen is unidentified. Fresh 10 ml peripheral blood yielded PBMCs. This sample was included in a study of T cells in Graves' hyperthyroidism and ophthalmopathy. Study-level findings and limits: Separating ophthalmopathy from stable hyperthyroidism was achieved by a 13 V-J model.

Amplified TCR beta CDR3 regions derived from RNA transcripts. The TCR CDR3 was amplified in a first-round RT-PCR using the HTBI primer set. A single record per CDR3 protein comes from TCRdb applying MiXCR to the multiplex PCR reads. The top ten clones hold around 19% of a sample with around 390,000 distinct CDR3 sequences, more than 12% of them seen once. Trimming stripped 2 bases from V and 1 base from J, with 14 bases between. Germline V lookup: CDR1 LGHNA, CDR2 YNFKEQ. This CDR3 contains 16 residues. V is TRBV4-2 and J is TRBJ1-1; perhaps TRBD1 as D (6 bases). The sequence was collected from a woman aged 25-40 years with Graves' ophthalmopathy. The specimen was blood. The CDR3 reads CASSQRWGAGNTEAFF. For the CDR3, the DNA is TGTGCCAGCAGCCAACGGTGGGGGGCAGGGAACACTGAAGCTTTCTTT.